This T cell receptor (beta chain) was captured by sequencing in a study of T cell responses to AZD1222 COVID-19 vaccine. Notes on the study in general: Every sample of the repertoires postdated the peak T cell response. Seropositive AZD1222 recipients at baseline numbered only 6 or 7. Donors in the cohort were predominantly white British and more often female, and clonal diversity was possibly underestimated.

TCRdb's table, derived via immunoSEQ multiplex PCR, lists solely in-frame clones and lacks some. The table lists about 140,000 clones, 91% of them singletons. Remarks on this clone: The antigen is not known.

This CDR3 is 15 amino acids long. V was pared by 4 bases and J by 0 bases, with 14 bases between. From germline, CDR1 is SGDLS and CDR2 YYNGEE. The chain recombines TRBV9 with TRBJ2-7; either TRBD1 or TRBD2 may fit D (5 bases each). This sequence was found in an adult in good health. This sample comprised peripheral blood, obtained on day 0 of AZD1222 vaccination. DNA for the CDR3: TGTGCCAGCAGCCCTAGGGACGCGCCCTCCTACGAGCAGTACTTC. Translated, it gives CASSPRDAPSYEQYF.